These 9 T cell receptor beta chains originate from one sample sequenced in a study of blood T cell repertoires in COVID-19 (TCRdb year 2020). Libraries were prepared through the immunoSEQ multiplex PCR assay. TCRdb carries this immuneACCESS record with in-frame sequences only. Its versions omit some clonotypes, under half of them owing to an unresolved V gene in the studies checked, with the rest unexplained. The sample yields about 250,000 clones; approximately 80% were counted once. The ten largest account for roughly 10% of the sample. Specimen: peripheral blood. The source of these receptors is a man older than 75 with acute or convalescent COVID-19.

This chain links TRBV11-3 with TRBJ2-1; D gene ambiguous. Germline lookup yields CDR1 SGHNT and CDR2 YENEEA. V lost 2 bases and J 3 bases, leaving 5 bases between the germline ends. This CDR3 is 13 amino acids long. The CDR3 DNA reads as TGTGCCAGCAGCTTAACGGGCTACAATGAGCAGTTCTTC. Residues: CASSLTGYNEQFF.

The CDR3 DNA sequence: TGTGCCTCCATCCGGGACAGGGGGCGGGCCCCCTATGGCTACACCTTC. Translation gives CASIRDRGRAPYGYTF. The rearrangement uses TRBV30 and TRBJ1-2; 12 nucleotides agree with TRBD1. CDR3 size: 16 residues. V lost 7 bases, J lost 4 bases, and 13 bases stayed unmatched. Germline V gene lookup returns CDR1 GTSNPN and CDR2 SVGIG (reference sequence).

This clone was detected only a few times. The rearrangement links TRBV24-1 to TRBJ1-2, with a tentative D call TRBD1 (5 bases). This CDR3 is 11 amino acids long. V lost 7 bases, J lost 5 bases, and 7 bases lay in between. Germline loops: CDR1 KGHDR, CDR2 SFDVKD. CDR3 sequence: CATRGEYGYTF. CDR3 DNA sequence: TGTGCCACCAGAGGGGAATATGGCTACACCTTC.

This clone was seen only a few times. V and J are TRBV5-6 and TRBJ2-2; 10 bases match TRBD1. J lost 6 bases, V lost 4 bases, and 9 bases had no gene match. Germline loops: CDR1 SGHDT, CDR2 YYEEEE. The CDR3 covers 16 residues. The CDR3 loop reads CASSLGDRGISGELFF. The DNA for the CDR3 is TGTGCCAGCAGCCTGGGGGACAGGGGCATATCCGGGGAGCTGTTTTTT. The variable domain in full, with the rest retrieved from reference TRBV5-6 and TRBJ2-2, is DAGVTQSPTHLIKTRGQQVTLRCSPKSGHDTVSWYQQALGQGPQFIFQYYEEEERQRGNFPDRFSGHQFPNYSSELNVNALLLGDSALYLCASSLGDRGISGELFFGEGSRLTVL.

This chain uses TRBV4-1 with TRBJ1-6; TRBD1 agrees at 8 bases. Germline V gene data show CDR1 as MGHRA and CDR2 as YSYEKL. CDR3 length: 17 residues. Unmatched junction bases numbered 12, after V lost 4 bases and J lost 7 bases. CDR3 sequence (DNA): TGCGCCAGCAGCCTCGGACAGGGAGGATTGGAAAATTCACCCCTCCACTTT. It codes for CASSLGQGGLENSPLHF.

The chain links TRBV10-3 to TRBJ1-6; 7 bases agree with TRBD1. The germline V gene encodes CDR1 ENHRY and CDR2 SYGVKD. The CDR3 extends over 13 amino acids. Germline trimming cut 9 bases from V and 3 bases from J; bases unmatched to any gene: 2. CDR3 coding DNA: TGTGCCATTCAGGGGGACTATAATTCACCCCTCCACTTT. As protein: CAIQGDYNSPLHF.

The V call is TRBV19, the J call TRBJ1-5; no definite D call. CDR3 length: 14 amino acids. Germline V gene sequence: CDR1 LNHDA, CDR2 SQIVND (reference sequence). V was clipped by 7 bases and J by 1 base, with 11 bases between them. CDR3 protein: CASTRTVSNQPQHF. The CDR3 region has the DNA TGTGCCAGTACCCGCACGGTCAGCAATCAGCCCCAGCATTTT.

The chain couples TRBV6-1 to TRBJ2-5; 15 bases line up with TRBD2. Germline V CDR1 and CDR2: MNHNS, SASEGT. The CDR3 has 16 residues. Trimming at V came to 4 bases and at J to 4 bases, leaving 4 bases not matched to a gene. The CDR3 nucleotides read TGTGCCAGCAGTGGAAGGACTAGCGGGGGGGGAGAGACCCAGTACTTC. Translated, it gives CASSGRTSGGGETQYF.

This chain links TRBV5-1 with TRBJ1-4, with 7 positions matching TRBD1. The CDR3 has 15 amino acids. Germline CDR1 and CDR2: SGHRS and YFSETQ. V lost 0 bases and J lost 5; bases outside the gene matches: 4. CDR3 coding DNA: TGCGCCAGCAGCTTGGGACAGGGTTTAAATGAAAAACTGTTTTTT. Protein sequence: CASSLGQGLNEKLFF.